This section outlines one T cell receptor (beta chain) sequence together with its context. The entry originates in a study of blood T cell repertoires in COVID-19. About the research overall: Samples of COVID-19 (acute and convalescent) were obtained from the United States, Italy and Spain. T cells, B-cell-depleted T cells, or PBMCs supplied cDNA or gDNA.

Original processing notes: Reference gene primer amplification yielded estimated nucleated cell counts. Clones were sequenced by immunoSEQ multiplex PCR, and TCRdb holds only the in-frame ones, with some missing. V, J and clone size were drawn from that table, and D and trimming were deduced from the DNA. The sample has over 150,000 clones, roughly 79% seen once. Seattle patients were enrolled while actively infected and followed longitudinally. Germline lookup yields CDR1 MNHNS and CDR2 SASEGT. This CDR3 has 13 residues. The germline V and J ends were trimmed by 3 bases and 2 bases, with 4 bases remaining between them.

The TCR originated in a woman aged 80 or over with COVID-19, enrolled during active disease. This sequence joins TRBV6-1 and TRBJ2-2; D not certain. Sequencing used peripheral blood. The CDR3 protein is CASSDRNTGELFF. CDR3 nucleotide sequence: TGTGCCAGCAGTGACAGAAACACCGGGGAGCTGTTTTTT.